These 16 T cell receptor beta chains came from one sample sequenced in a study of tumor and adjacent non-tumor tissue in lung cancer. The template was RNA from unsorted bulk tissue. TCRbeta libraries were built with three rounds of nested PCR, modified from ARM-PCR. TCRdb ran MiXCR on the multiplex PCR reads and lists one entry per CDR3 protein. The sample records fewer than 150,000 distinct CDR3 sequences, about 71% being singletons. Sequenced material: lung tumor tissue. The receptors were sampled from a man in his 60s with small cell lung cancer.

About this clonotype: One junction end does not reproduce the germline sequence, and a read error may be involved. The chain carries TRBV11-2 and TRBJ2-3; D unresolved. The CDR3 runs 13 residues. Germline CDR1 is SGHAT and CDR2 is FQNNGV. The CDR3 sequence: CTSSSPLPDTQYF. In nucleotides, the CDR3 is TGTACCAGTAGCTCCCCCCTGCCGGATACGCAGTATTTT.

This clonotype has just a few counts. The chain is built from TRBV6-5 and TRBJ2-2; no clear D gene. The CDR3 is 14 residues long. Trimming left V 0 bases short and J 6 bases short, with 8 bases between. CDR1 and CDR2 (germline): MNHEY, SVGAGI. The CDR3, as DNA: TGTGCCAGCAGTTACTCGTTTGCGGCCGGGGAGCTGTTTTTT. It translates to CASSYSFAAGELFF.

This clonotype has just a few counts. A single base separates this from a much larger clone, so it may be a read error. The chain has TRBV9 and TRBJ2-5; D is uncertain. CDR1 is SGDLS, CDR2 YYNGEE, per germline. V shed 4 bases and J shed 4 bases, with 5 bases lying between them. This CDR3 has 11 residues. The CDR3 is CASSLGETQYF. The CDR3 region has the DNA TGTGCCAGCAGCTTAGGAGAGACCCAGTACTTC.

In its sample, this clonotype was seen many times. The rearrangement links TRBV6-1 to TRBJ2-7; D not resolved. Trimming took 5 bases from V and 3 from J, leaving 5 bases between them. CDR3 length: 11 amino acids. Germline V gene lookup returns CDR1 MNHNS and CDR2 SASEGT. CDR3 in DNA: TGTGCCAGCAGTCTTGTCTACGAGCAGTACTTC. It codes for CASSLVYEQYF.

This rearrangement joins TRBV16 to TRBJ1-3, with D unclear. The germline V gene encodes CDR1 KGHSY and CDR2 FQNENV. V lost 3 bases to trimming and J lost 4 bases, with 16 bases between them. The CDR3 has 16 residues. CDR3 coding DNA: TGTGCCAGCAGCCAGACAATTGGCGATATGGGAAACACCATATATTTT. Translated, it gives CASSQTIGDMGNTIYF.

Points on this clonotype: A read error is likely, as this CDR3 ends without the conserved phenylalanine or tryptophan. The chain combines TRBV6-1 with TRBJ2-5; unclear D gene. Germline CDR1 is MNHNS and CDR2 is SASEGT. The CDR3 is 11 residues long. The CDR3 region is CASNNQEIQYL. The CDR3 nucleotides are TGTGCCAGCAACAACCAAGAGATCCAGTACTTA.

The rearrangement joins TRBV5-1 to TRBJ2-3; D gene uncertain. V lost 2 bases and J 1 base, leaving 17 bases between the germline ends. Germline CDR1 and CDR2: SGHRS and YFSETQ. CDR3 length: 17 amino acids. The CDR3 here is CASSFIGFRAGTDTQYF. CDR3 in DNA: TGCGCCAGCAGCTTTATTGGCTTCAGAGCCGGCACAGATACGCAGTATTTT.

With regard to this clonotype: It is likely a read error, because the conserved phenylalanine at the end of the CDR3 is missing. The chain combines TRBV28 with TRBJ2-7, with D possibly called TRBD1 or TRBD2 (5 bases each). V lost 7 bases, J lost 1 base, and 14 bases lay in between. The CDR3 consists of 14 residues. Germline CDR1 is MDHEN and CDR2 is SYDVKM. The chain's CDR3 is CASILGRLSYEQYI. The CDR3 coding sequence is TGTGCCAGCATCTTGGGACGGTTGTCCTACGAGCAGTACATC.

The chain carries TRBV7-9 and TRBJ2-1; D perhaps matches TRBD1 (5 bases). The germline V gene encodes CDR1 SEHNR and CDR2 FQNEAQ (reference sequence). CDR3 length equals 15 residues. The V and J ends lost 3 bases and 3 bases respectively, with 12 bases between them. The CDR3 loop reads CASSFDSFNYNEQFF. The CDR3 DNA follows: TGTGCCAGCAGCTTTGACAGCTTTAACTACAATGAGCAGTTCTTC.

Concerning this clonotype itself: Its ends do not fully match the called genes, so a read error is possible. The chain employs TRBV11-1 and TRBJ2-2; 7 bases map to TRBD1. The CDR3 contains 16 residues. The germline V gene has CDR1 SGHAT and CDR2 FQDESV (reference sequence). This CDR3 reads CASSSPDRLDTGDLFF. The CDR3 bases are TGTGCCAGCAGTTCCCCGGACAGGTTAGACACCGGGGATCTGTTTTTT.

The CDR3 nucleotides are TGTGCCACCCAACAGAGCTCCTACAATGATCATTTCTTC. Translation: CATQQSSYNDHFF. This chain uses TRBV6-1 with TRBJ2-1; no definite D call. Germline CDR1 is MNHNS and CDR2 is SASEGT. Trimming removed 10 bases from V and 16 bases from J, with 26 bases in between. CDR3 length: 13 amino acids.

A word on this clonotype: This CDR3 is missing its conserved last phenylalanine or tryptophan, likely due to a read error. No DNA is shown, since the ends of the CDR3 on it are uncertain; the CDR3 is the one TCRdb lists. V is TRBV11-2 and J is TRBJ1-6. The CDR3 totals 12 residues, both ends included. From germline, CDR1 is SGHAT and CDR2 FQNNGV. The CDR3 loop reads CASSLEKLPLRL.

This clonotype is medium-sized by share. This chain links TRBV6-6 with TRBJ1-1; D gene unclear. The CDR3 sequence is 12 residues long. Per the germline V gene, CDR1 is MNHNY and CDR2 is SVGAGI (reference sequence). Trimming pared 0 bases from V and 8 bases from J, leaving 7 bases between. The DNA for the CDR3 is TGTGCCAGCAGTTACTCCGTTATGGAAGCTTTCTTT. Encoded protein: CASSYSVMEAFF.

On this clonotype itself: Mismatch with germline at one junction end may stem from a read error. CDR3 coding DNA: TGTGCCGGCAGGGCAGGGGGGACCTGGGAGCTGTTTTTT. It yields the protein CAGRAGGTWELFF. The chain links TRBV5-5 to TRBJ2-2; possible D gene TRBD1, 7 bases. From germline, CDR1 is SGHKS and CDR2 YYEKEE (reference sequence). CDR3 size: 13 residues.

V is TRBV4-2 and J is TRBJ2-2; the D gene is possibly TRBD2 (6 bases). V was pared by 8 bases and J by 5 bases, with 21 bases between. The length of the CDR3 is 16 residues. Germline loops: CDR1 LGHNA, CDR2 YNFKEQ. The CDR3 loop reads CASSSKEGRETGELFF. DNA of the CDR3: TGTGCCAGCTCGTCGAAGGAGGGCCGGGAAACCGGGGAGCTGTTTTTT.

The rearrangement links TRBV7-9 to TRBJ2-5, with D possibly matching TRBD2 (5 bases). CDR3 length: 15 amino acids. Germline loops: CDR1 SEHNR, CDR2 FQNEAQ (reference sequence). The V end was cut by 5 bases, the J end by 1 base, with 14 bases between. The CDR3 DNA reads as TGTGCCAGCAGCCGGACCGGGAACCCCCAAGAGACCCAGTACTTC. Translating gives CASSRTGNPQETQYF.